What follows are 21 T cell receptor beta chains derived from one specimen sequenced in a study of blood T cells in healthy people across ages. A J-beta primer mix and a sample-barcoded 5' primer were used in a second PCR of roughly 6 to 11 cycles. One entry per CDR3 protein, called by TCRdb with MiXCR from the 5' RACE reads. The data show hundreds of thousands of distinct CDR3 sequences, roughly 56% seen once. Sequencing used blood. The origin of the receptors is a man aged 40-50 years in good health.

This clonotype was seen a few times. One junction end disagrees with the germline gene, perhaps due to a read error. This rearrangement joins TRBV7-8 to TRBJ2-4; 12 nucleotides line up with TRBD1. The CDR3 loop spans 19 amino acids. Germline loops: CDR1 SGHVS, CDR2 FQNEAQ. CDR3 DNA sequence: TGTGCCAGCAGCCCCCTCGGGGACAGGGGGCAATTAAGGCAAAACCTTCAGTACTTC. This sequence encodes CASSPLGDRGQLRQNLQYF. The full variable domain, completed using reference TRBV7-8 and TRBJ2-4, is GAGVSQSPRYKVAKRGQDVALRCDPISGHVSLFWYQQALGQGPEFLTYFQNEAQLDKSGLPSDRFFAERPEGSVSTLKIQRTQQEDSAVYLCASSPLGDRGQLRQNLQYFGAGTRLSVL.

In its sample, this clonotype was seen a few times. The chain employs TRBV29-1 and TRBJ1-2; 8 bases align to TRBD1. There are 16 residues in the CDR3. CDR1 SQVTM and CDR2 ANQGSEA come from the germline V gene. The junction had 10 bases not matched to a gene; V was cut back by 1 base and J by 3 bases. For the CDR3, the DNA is TGCAGCGTTGAAGGAATAGGACAGGGATCTTACTATGGCTACACCTTC. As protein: CSVEGIGQGSYYGYTF.

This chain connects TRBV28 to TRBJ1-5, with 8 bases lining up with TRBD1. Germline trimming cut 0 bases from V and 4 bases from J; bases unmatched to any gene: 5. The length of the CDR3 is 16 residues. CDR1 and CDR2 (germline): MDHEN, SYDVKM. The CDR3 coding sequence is TGTGCCAGCAGTTTATGGCCGGGACAGGCAAATCAGCCCCAGCATTTT. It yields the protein CASSLWPGQANQPQHF.

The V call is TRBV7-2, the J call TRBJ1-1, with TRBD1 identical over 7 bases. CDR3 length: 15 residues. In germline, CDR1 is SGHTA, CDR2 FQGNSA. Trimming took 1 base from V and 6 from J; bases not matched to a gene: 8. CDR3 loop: CASSLGVNRGAEAFF. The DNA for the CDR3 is TGTGCCAGCAGCTTAGGGGTCAACAGGGGCGCTGAAGCTTTCTTT.

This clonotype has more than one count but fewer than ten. The CDR3 here is CASGLVPLLAGVGNEQFF. In nucleotides, the CDR3 is TGTGCTAGTGGTTTGGTTCCCTTACTAGCGGGAGTAGGTAATGAGCAGTTCTTC. The chain employs TRBV12-5 and TRBJ2-1; 11 bases map to TRBD2. This CDR3 has 18 amino acids. CDR1 is LGHNT, CDR2 FRNRAP, per germline. V lost 0 bases and J lost 7; bases outside the gene matches: 11.

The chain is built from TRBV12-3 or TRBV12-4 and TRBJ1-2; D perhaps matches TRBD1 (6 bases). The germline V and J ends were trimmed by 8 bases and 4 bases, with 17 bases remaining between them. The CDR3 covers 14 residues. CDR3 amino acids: CASQHRAQAYGYTF. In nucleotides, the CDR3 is TGTGCCAGCCAACACAGGGCCCAAGCCTATGGCTACACCTTC.

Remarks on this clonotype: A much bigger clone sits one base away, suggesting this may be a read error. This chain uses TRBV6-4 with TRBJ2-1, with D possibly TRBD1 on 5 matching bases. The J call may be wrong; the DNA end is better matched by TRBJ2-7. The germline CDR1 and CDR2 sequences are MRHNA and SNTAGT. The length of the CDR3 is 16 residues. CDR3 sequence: CASSESTVDYYNEQYF. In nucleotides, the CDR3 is TGTGCCAGCAGTGAGTCGACAGTAGATTATTACAATGAGCAGTACTTC.

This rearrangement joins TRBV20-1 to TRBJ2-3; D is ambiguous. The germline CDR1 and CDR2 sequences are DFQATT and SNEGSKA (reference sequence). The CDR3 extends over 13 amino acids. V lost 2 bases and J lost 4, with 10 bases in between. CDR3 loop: CSARLGFSDTQYF. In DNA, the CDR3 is TGCAGTGCTAGACTGGGATTTTCAGATACGCAGTATTTT.

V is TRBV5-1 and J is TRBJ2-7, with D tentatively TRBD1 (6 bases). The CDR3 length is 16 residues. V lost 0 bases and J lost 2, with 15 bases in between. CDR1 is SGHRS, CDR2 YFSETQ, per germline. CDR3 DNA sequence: TGCGCCAGCAGCTTGGCCGCCTCAGGGGTTCCCTACGAGCAGTACTTC. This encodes CASSLAASGVPYEQYF. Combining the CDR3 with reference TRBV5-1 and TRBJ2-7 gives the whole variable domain KAGVTQTPRYLIKTRGQQVTLSCSPISGHRSVSWYQQTPGQGLQFLFEYFSETQRNKGNFPGRFSGRQFSNSRSEMNVSTLELGDSALYLCASSLAASGVPYEQYFGPGTRLTVT.

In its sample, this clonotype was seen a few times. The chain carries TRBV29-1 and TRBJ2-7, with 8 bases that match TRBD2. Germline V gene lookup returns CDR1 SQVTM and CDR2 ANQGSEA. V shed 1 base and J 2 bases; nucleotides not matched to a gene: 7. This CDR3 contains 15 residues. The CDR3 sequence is CSVEGREERAYEQYF. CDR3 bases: TGCAGCGTTGAAGGGCGGGAGGAACGAGCCTACGAGCAGTACTTC.

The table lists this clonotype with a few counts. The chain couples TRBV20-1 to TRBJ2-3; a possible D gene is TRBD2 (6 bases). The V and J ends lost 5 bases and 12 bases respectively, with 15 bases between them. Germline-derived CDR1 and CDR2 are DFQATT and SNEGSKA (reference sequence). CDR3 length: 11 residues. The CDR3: CSALMGGFQYF. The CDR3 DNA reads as TGCAGTGCTTTGATGGGGGGTTTTCAGTATTTT.

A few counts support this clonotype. CDR3 DNA sequence: TGTGCCAGCAGTTCGGGGTCAGAAACCCATGAGCAGTTCTTC. Protein: CASSSGSETHEQFF. This chain links TRBV6-2 or TRBV6-3 with TRBJ2-1, with TRBD2 as a possible D gene (5 bases). V was cut by 4 bases and J by 8 bases, with 15 bases left in between. This CDR3 comprises 14 residues. CDR1 is MNHEY and CDR2 is SVGEGT in the germline V gene.

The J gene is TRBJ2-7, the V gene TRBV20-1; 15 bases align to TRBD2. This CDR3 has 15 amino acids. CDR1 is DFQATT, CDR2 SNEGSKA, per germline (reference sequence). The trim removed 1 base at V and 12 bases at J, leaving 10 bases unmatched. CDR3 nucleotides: TGCAGTGCTAGAGGGCCCGGGACTAGCGGGAGGTGGTCGTACTTC. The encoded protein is CSARGPGTSGRWSYF.

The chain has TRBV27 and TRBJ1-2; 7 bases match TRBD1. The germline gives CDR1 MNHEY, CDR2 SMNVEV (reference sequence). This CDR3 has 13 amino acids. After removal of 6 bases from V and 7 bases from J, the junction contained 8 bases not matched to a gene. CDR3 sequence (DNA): TGTGCCAGCAGGGGGTCGACAGGGAGTGGCTACACCTTC. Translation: CASRGSTGSGYTF.

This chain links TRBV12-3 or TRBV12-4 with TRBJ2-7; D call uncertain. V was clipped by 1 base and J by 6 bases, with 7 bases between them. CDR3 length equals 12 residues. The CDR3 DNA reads TGTGCCAGCAGTTTAGTCCCTCGCGAGCAGTACTTC. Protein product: CASSLVPREQYF.

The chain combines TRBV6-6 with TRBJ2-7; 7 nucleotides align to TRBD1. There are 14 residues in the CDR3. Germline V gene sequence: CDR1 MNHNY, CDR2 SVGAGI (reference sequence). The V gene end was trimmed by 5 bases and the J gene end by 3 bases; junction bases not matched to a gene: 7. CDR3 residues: CASSADRSLYEQYF. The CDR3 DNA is TGTGCCAGCAGTGCGGACAGGAGTCTCTACGAGCAGTACTTC.

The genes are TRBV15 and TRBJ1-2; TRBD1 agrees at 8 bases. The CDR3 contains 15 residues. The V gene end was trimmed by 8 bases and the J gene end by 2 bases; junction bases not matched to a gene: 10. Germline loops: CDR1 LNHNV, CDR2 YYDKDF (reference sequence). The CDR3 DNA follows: TGTGCCACCGGCTCGCTGAGGACAGGGAACTATGGCTACACCTTC. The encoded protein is CATGSLRTGNYGYTF.

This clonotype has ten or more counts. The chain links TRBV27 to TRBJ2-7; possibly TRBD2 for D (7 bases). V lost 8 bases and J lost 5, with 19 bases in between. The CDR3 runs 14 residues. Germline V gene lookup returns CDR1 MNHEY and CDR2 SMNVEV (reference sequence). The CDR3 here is CASSGGRGANEQYF. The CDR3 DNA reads TGTGCCAGCTCAGGAGGTCGGGGGGCGAACGAGCAGTACTTC.

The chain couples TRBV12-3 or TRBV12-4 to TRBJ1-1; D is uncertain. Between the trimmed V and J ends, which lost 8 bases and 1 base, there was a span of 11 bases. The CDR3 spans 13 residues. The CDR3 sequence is CASLWEANTEAFF. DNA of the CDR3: TGTGCCAGCCTGTGGGAAGCGAACACTGAAGCTTTCTTT.

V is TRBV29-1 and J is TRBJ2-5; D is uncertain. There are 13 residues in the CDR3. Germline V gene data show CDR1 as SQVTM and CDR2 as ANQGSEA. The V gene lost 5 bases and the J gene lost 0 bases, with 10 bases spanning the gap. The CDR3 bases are TGCAGCGTTCACAAACAGAACCAAGAGACCCAGTACTTC. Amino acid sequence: CSVHKQNQETQYF.

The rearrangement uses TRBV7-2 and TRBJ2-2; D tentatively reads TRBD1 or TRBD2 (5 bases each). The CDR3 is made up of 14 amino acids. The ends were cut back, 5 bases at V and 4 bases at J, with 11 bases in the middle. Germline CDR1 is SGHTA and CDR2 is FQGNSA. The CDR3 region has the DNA TGTGCCAGCAGCCCGGGACGGGGCACCGGGGAGCTGTTTTTT. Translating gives CASSPGRGTGELFF.